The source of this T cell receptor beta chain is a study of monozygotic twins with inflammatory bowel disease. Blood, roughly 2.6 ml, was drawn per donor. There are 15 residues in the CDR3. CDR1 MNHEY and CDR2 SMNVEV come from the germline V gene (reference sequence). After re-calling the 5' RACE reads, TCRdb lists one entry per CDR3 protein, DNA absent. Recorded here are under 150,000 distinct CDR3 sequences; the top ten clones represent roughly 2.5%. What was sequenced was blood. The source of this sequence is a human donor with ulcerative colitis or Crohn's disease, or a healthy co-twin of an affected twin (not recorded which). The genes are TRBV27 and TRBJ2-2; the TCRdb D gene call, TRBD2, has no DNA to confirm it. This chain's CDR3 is CASSFGGLGTGELFF.